This T cell receptor (beta chain) appears in the sequencing data of a study of T cell responses to AZD1222 COVID-19 vaccine. Comment on this clone: Its antigen is not identified.

V lost 3 bases to trimming and J lost 2 bases, with 7 bases between them. Germline assignment: CDR1 SQVTM and CDR2 ANQGSEA. The CDR3 runs to 13 residues. Overall study results and limits: Clonal diversity was possibly underestimated, and the donors were mostly white British, with more females. Spike-specific TCR breadth and depth grew following two AZD1222 doses.

Method: immunoSEQ multiplex PCR; TCRdb's copy keeps in-frame clones and lacks some. The sample has tens of thousands of clones, approximately 91% seen once. The chain uses TRBV29-1 and TRBJ1-4; D might be TRBD1 (6 bases). The sequencing here drew on peripheral blood, taken on day 0 of AZD1222 vaccination. This clonotype originated in an adult in good health. The CDR3 nucleotides are TGCAGCGTTGAGCAGGGGACTAATGAAAAACTGTTTTTT. As protein: CSVEQGTNEKLFF.